This T cell receptor beta chain is from a study of blood T cell repertoires in COVID-19 (TCRdb year 2020). Turning to the overall study: Collaborator samples came from the United States, Italy and Spain and covered acute and convalescent phases of COVID-19. The prospective study material was composed of cDNA or gDNA derived from T cells, B-cell-depleted T cells, or PBMCs. Deeply sampled blood TCRbeta repertoires from subjects exposed to, actively infected with, or recovered from COVID-19 were included in the dataset. A freely available public database, intended as a resource for researchers studying the immune response to SARS-CoV-2, is where the repertoires were released. Samples came from the ongoing ImmuneRACE study (first 160 participants) plus 1,254 subjects from 6 global collaborators. The sample metadata nearly always contained a de-identified subject ID, COVID-19 status, age in years and sex. HLA class I and class II types, where available, came from metadata supplied by the sample provider rather than from assay-based typing. What the research found in general, with its limitations: The quantity of clinical and demographic metadata differed by source and by participant and was supplied without curation.

The immunoSEQ Assay, a bias-controlled multiplex PCR, was used to amplify TCRbeta CDR3 regions from genomic DNA. For the original study's pipeline: The number of nucleated cells in each sample was estimated from the amplification of reference gene primers within the assay. To quantify the absolute abundance of each unique TCRbeta CDR3 rearrangement, sequence reads were collapsed and filtered. For each sample, productive Simpson clonality was calculated by taking the square root of Simpson's diversity index across productive rearrangements. TCRdb's version of the immuneACCESS table is confined to in-frame rearrangements and falls short of the full clone set. An unresolved V gene accounts for under half of the shortfall where checked; the remainder is of unknown origin. That table furnishes V, J and clone size, whereas the DNA furnished D and trimming. This sample holds 300,000 or so clones; roughly nine tenths were observed only once. Jointly, the top ten make up less than 3% of the sample.

In the prospective study, participants were about 18 to 100 years old, resided in about two dozen geographic areas of the United States, and were enrolled through a virtual design. Cohort assignment in the prospective study relied on participant-reported clinical history from a screening survey and a study questionnaire. Exposed participants had been in contact, within 2 weeks of entering the study, with a person who had a PCR-confirmed or clinician-diagnosed case of COVID-19. In the prospective study, whole blood, serum and a nasopharyngeal or oropharyngeal swab were collected from each participant by mobile phlebotomists. Additional blood draws and questionnaires over a roughly two-month period could optionally be provided by prospective study participants. Blood samples from the prospective study were shipped frozen or at room temperature prior to DNA extraction. Clipping removes 0 bases from V and 4 bases from J, with 6 as the unmatched junction base count. The CDR3 runs 16 amino acids, cysteine and phenylalanine included. This entry keeps only the CDR3 DNA: 48 bases, framed from base 1. The CDR1 and CDR2 encoded by the germline V gene (reference sequence) are SEHNR and FQNEAQ.

Worth noting for this clone: It has no known antigen specificity. No qualities accompany the bases; no much larger clone lies one base away.

This chain is built from TRBV7-9 and TRBJ1-2; 9 bases in between match TRBD1. The sequenced sample was PBMCs or T cells enriched from blood (not recorded which). This clonotype originated in a woman between 50 and 59 years old who had been exposed to COVID-19. The CDR3 has the sequence CASSLAGQGGFYGYTF. The sequence in DNA is TGTGCCAGCAGCTTAGCGGGACAGGGAGGGTTCTATGGCTACACCTTC.